Given below is one TCR beta chain in context. The data originate from a study of CD8 T cells in Susac syndrome. Study summary: Clinically active disease was present in over five of the sequenced Susac syndrome patients. About 8 of these patients were in remission.

TEMRA cells were FACS-enriched, unlike CD8+ and CD4+ T cells, which were negatively isolated. The CDR3 runs 13 residues. Trimming stripped 5 bases from V and 6 bases from J, with 16 bases between. CDR1 and CDR2 (germline): DFQATT, SNEGSKA (reference sequence). After extraction with the RNeasy kit, 0.5 to 1 ug of the RNA was reverse transcribed using random hexamers. An immunoSEQ multiplex PCR amplified TCR beta CDR3 over 54 Vbeta and 13 Jbeta. TCRdb redid the calling of the immunoSEQ multiplex PCR reads with MiXCR, one entry per CDR3 protein. The sample contains tens of thousands of distinct CDR3 sequences, around 96% of which appear only once.

This clonotype was obtained from a human donor with Susac syndrome. Sequences were obtained from CD8+ T cells from PBMCs. The chain employs TRBV20-1 and TRBJ1-1, with D unclear. The CDR3 coding sequence is TGCAGTGCTCAGAGCCGCCCACAACCTGAAGCTTTCTTT. Amino acid sequence: CSAQSRPQPEAFF.